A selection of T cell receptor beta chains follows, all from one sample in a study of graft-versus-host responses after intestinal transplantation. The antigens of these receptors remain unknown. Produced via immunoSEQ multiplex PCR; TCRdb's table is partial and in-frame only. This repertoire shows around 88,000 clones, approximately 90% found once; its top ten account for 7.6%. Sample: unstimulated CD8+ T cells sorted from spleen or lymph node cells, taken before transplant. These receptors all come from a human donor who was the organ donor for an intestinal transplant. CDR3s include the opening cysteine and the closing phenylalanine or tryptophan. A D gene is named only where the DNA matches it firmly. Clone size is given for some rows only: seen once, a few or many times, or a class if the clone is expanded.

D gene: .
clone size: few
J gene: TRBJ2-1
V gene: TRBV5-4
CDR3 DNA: TGTGCCAGCAGCTTGGTGCTAGACAATGAGCAGTTCTTC
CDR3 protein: CASSLVLDNEQFF

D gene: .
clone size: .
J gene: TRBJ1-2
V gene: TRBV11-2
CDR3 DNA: TGTGCCAGCAGCACGGCGGGAGGGCCCAGCTACACCTTC
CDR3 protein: CASSTAGGPSYTF

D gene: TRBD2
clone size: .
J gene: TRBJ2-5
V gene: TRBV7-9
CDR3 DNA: TGTGCCAGCAGTACTCACGGGAGGGACCAAGAGACCCAGTACTTC
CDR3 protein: CASSTHGRDQETQYF

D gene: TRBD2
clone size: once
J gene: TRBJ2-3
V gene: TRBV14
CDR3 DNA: TGTGCCAGCAGCCAAGAAACTAGCGGGATGGGGGCAGATACGCAGTATTTT
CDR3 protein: CASSQETSGMGADTQYF

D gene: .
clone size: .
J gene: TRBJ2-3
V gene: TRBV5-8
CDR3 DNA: TGTGCCAGCCGGGGTAGCACAGATACGCAGTATTTT
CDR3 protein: CASRGSTDTQYF

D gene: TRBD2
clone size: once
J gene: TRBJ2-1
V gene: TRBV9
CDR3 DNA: TGTGCCAGCAGCGTAGAGACTAGCGGGGGGGCTGAGCAGTTCTTC
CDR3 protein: CASSVETSGGAEQFF

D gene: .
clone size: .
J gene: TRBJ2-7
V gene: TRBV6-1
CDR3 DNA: TGTGCCAGCAGTGAATTCAGCTCCTACGAGCAGTACTTC
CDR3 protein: CASSEFSSYEQYF

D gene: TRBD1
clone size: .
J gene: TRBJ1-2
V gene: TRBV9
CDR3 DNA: TGTGCCAGCAGCTCCCAGGGACAGGGGGTTCTTGGCTACACCTTC
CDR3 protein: CASSSQGQGVLGYTF

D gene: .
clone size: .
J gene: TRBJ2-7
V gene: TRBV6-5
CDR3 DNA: TGTGCCAGCAGTTACCCTAGACAGGTTCCTTCCTACGAGCAGTACTTC
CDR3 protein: CASSYPRQVPSYEQYF

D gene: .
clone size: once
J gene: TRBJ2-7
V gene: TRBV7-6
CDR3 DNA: TGTGCCAGCAGCTTAGAGCTGGGTCCTACCTACGAGCAGTACTTC
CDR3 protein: CASSLELGPTYEQYF

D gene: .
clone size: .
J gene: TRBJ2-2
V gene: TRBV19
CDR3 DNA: TGTGCCAGTAGGGGTCTGGAGCTGTTTTTT
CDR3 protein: CASRGLELFF

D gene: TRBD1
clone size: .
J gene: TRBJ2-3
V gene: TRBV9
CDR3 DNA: TGTGCCAGCAGCCCAAAGACAGGGGGCGCGCCAGATACGCAGTATTTT
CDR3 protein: CASSPKTGGAPDTQYF

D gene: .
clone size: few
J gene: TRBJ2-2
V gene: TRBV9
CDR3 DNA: TGTGCCAGCAGCGTAGGACTGACGGACACCGGGGAGCTGTTTTTT
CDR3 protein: CASSVGLTDTGELFF

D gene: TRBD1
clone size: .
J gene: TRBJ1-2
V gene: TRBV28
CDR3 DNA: TGTGCCAGCAGTTTAATGGGGACAGGTTCGGATGGCTACACCTTC
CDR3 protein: CASSLMGTGSDGYTF

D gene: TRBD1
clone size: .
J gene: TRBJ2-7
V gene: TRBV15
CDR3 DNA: TGTGCCACCAGCAATCAGGGGGCAGGAGGCGAGCAGTACTTC
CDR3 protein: CATSNQGAGGEQYF

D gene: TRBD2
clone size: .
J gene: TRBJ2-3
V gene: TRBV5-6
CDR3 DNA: TGTGCCAGCAGCTTGGAATTAGCGGGGGGCCTGAGGGGGCAAAATACGCAGTATTTT
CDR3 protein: CASSLELAGGLRGQNTQYF

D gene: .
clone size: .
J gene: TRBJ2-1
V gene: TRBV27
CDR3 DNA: TGTGCCAGCAGTTTATATACAACTCCCCTCTCCTACAATGAGCAGTTCTTC
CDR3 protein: CASSLYTTPLSYNEQFF

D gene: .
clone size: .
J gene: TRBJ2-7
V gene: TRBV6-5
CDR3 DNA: TGTGCCAGCAGTGACTTCGGGGAGGCCTACGAGCAGTACTTC
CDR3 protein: CASSDFGEAYEQYF

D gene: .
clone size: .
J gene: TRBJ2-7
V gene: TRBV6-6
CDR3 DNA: TGTGCCAGCACGGGAAGTAGCTGGTCGGGGGAGCAGTACTTC
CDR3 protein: CASTGSSWSGEQYF

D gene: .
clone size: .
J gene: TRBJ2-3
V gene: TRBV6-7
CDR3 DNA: TGTGCCAGCAGCGGGACTTATTCAGGCTCCACAGATACGCAGTATTTT
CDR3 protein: CASSGTYSGSTDTQYF

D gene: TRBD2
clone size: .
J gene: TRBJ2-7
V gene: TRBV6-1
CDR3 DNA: TGTGCCAGCAGCTACGGACTAGCGGGCTACGAGCAGTACTTC
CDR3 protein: CASSYGLAGYEQYF

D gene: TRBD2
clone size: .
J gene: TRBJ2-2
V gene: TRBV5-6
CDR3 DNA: TGTGCCAGCAGTTTAGCGGGGGGGCACACCGGGGAGCTGTTTTTT
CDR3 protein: CASSLAGGHTGELFF

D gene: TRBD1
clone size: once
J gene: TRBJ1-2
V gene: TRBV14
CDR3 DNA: TGTGCCAGCAGGGAAACAGGGGAGCCCTATGGCTACACCTTC
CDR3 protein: CASRETGEPYGYTF

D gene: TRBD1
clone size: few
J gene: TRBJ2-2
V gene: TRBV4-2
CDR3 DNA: TGTGCCAGCAGCCCACGTTTCAGGGGGACCGGGGAGCTGTTTTTT
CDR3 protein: CASSPRFRGTGELFF

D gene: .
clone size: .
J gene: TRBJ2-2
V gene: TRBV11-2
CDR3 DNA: TGTGCCAGCGAGCATGTGGGTGGGGAGCTGTTTTTT
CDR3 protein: CASEHVGGELFF

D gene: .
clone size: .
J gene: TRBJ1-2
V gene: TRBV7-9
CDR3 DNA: TGTGCCAGCAGTTGGGTTGCGTTAGGGGATGGCTACACCTTC
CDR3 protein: CASSWVALGDGYTF

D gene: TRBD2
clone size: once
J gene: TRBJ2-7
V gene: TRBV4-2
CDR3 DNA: TGTGCCAGCAGGGATGCTAGCGGGGGGTTTAACGAGCAGTACTTC
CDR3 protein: CASRDASGGFNEQYF

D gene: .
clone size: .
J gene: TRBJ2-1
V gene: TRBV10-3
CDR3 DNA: TGTGCCATCAAGAGAACTATTTTCGATGAGCAGTTCTTC
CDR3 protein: CAIKRTIFDEQFF

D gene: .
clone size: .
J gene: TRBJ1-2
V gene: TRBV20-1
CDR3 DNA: TGCAGTCCTCCGATGGGCTATGGCTACACCTTC
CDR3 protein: CSPPMGYGYTF

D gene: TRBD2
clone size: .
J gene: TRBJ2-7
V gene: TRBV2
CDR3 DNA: TGTGCCAGCAGTGAAGCGCCGTTAGTTTGGGGGGGAACCTACGAGCAGTACTTC
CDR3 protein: CASSEAPLVWGGTYEQYF

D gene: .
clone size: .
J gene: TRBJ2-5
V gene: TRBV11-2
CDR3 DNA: TGTGCCAGCAGCCCAGGCGCGGGGTTGAAAGAGACCCAGTACTTC
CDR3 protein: CASSPGAGLKETQYF

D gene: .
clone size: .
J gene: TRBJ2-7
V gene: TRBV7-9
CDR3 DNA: TGTGCCAGTAATTTACAGGGCTACGAGCAGTACTTC
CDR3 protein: CASNLQGYEQYF

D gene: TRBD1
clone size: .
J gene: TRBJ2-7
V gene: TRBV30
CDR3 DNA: TGTGCCTGGACCGAGGTGCCGGGACAGTCCTACGAGCAGTACTTC
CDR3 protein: CAWTEVPGQSYEQYF

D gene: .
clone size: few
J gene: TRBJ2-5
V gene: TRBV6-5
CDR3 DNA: TGTGCCAGCAGTTACGGGTCAACACATGGGGAGACCCAGTACTTC
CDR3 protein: CASSYGSTHGETQYF

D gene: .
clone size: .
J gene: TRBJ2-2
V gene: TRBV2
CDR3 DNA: TGTGCCAGCACCCGCATGAGAGCAGCTGAGTCCGGGGAGCTGTTTTTT
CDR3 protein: CASTRMRAAESGELFF

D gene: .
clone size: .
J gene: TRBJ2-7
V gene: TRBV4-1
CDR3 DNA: TGCGCCAGCAGCCAAGGTGGCAGGGCCCCCTACGAGCAGTACTTC
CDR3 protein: CASSQGGRAPYEQYF

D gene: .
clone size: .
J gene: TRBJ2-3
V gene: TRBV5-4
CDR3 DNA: TGTGCCAGCAGCTTCGGCCTCCGGGGCGGAAGCACAGATACGCAGTATTTT
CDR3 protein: CASSFGLRGGSTDTQYF

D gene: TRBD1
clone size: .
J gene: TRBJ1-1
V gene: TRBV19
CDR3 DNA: TGTGCCAGTAGTATAGCCCCAGGGGGGCTAAACACTGAAGCTTTCTTT
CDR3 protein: CASSIAPGGLNTEAFF

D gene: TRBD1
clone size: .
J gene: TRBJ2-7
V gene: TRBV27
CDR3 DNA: TGTGCCAGCAGTTTATTAGGACAGGGCTTCTCCTACGAGCAGTACTTC
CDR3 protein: CASSLLGQGFSYEQYF

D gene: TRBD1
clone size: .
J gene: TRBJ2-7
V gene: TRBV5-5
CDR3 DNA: TGTGCCAGCAGCTACGGACAGGGCTACGAGCAGTACTTC
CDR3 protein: CASSYGQGYEQYF

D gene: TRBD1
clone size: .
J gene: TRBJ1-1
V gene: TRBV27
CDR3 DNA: TGTGCCAGCAGTGAACAGGGGGGGAACACTGAAGCTTTCTTT
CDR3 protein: CASSEQGGNTEAFF

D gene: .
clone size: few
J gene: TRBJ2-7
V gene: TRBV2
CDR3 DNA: TGTGCCAGCAGCCGTTCACGGGACGGGACCTACGAGCAGTACTTC
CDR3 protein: CASSRSRDGTYEQYF

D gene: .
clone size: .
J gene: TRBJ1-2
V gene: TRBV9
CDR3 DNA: TGTGCCAGCAGCGGTACACAGGAGGGCCCTTATGGCTACACCTTC
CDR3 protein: CASSGTQEGPYGYTF

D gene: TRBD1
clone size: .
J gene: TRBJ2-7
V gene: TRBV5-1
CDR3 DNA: TGCGCCAGCAGCCACGGACAGGGGGCCTACGAGCAGTACTTC
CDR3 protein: CASSHGQGAYEQYF

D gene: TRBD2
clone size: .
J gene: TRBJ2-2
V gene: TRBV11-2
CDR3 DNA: TGTGCCAGCAGCCCGGGACTAGCGGGGGCCCACGCGAACACCGGGGAGCTGTTTTTT
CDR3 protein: CASSPGLAGAHANTGELFF

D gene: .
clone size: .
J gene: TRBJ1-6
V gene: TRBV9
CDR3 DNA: TGTGCCAGCAGCCCAGGGAGGGGATCCTATAATTCACCCCTCCACTTT
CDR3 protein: CASSPGRGSYNSPLHF

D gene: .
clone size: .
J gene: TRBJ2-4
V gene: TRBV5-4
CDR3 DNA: TGTGCCAGCAGCCCCCAGGGACTAGCCAAAAACATTCAGTACTTC
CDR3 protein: CASSPQGLAKNIQYF